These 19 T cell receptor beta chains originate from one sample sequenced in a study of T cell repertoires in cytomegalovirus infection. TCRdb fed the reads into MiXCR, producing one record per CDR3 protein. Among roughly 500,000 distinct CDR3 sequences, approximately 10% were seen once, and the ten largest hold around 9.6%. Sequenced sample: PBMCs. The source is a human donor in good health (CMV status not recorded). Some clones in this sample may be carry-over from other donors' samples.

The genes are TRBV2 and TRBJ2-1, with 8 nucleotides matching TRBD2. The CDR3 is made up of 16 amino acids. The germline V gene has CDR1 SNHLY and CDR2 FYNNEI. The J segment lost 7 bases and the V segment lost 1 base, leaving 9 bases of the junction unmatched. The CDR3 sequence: CASSEGGRGAYNEQFF. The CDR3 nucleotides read TGTGCCAGCAGTGAAGGCGGGCGGGGGGCTTATAATGAGCAGTTCTTC.

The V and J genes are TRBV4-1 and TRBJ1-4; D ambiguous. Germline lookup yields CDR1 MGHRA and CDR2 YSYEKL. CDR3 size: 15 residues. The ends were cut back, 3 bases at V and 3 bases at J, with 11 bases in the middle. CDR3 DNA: TGCGCCAGCAGCCACCTAGCGGGATCTAATGAAAAACTGTTTTTT. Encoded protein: CASSHLAGSNEKLFF.

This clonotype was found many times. The CDR3 sequence: CASNSMRTGNYGYTF. CDR3 bases: TGTGCCAGCAACTCAATGCGGACAGGGAACTATGGCTACACCTTC. This chain connects TRBV11-2 to TRBJ1-2, with TRBD1 matching 8 bases. CDR1 SGHAT and CDR2 FQNNGV come from the germline V gene. V trimming: 7 bases; J trimming: 2 bases; junction bases outside the gene matches: 9. The CDR3 is made up of 15 amino acids.

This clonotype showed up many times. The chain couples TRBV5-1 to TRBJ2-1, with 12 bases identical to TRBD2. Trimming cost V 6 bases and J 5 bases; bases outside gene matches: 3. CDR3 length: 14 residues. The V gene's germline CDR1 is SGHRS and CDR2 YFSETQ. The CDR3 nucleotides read TGCGCCAGCACCGGACTAGCGGGAAACAATGAGCAGTTCTTC. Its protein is CASTGLAGNNEQFF.

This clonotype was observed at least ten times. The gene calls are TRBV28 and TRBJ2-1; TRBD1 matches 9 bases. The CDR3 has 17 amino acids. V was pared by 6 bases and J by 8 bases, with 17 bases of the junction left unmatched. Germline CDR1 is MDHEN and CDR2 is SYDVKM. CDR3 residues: CASSTPPGTGILDEQFF. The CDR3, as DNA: TGTGCCAGCAGCACCCCTCCCGGGACAGGGATTTTGGATGAGCAGTTCTTC.

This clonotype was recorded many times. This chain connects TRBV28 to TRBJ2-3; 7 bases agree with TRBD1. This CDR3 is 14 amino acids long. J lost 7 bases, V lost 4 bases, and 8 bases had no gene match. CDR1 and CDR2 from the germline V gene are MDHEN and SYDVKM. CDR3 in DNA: TGTGCCAGCAGTTCCTTGGGACAGTCAAATACGCAGTATTTT. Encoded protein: CASSSLGQSNTQYF.

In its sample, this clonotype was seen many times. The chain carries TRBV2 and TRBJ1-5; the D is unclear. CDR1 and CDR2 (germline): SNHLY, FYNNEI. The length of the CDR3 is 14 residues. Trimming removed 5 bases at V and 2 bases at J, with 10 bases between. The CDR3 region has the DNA TGTGCCAGCAGTAGGGAGTTCGGCAATCAGCCCCAGCATTTT. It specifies CASSREFGNQPQHF. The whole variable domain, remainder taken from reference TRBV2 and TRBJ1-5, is EPEVTQTPSHQVTQMGQEVILRCVPISNHLYFYWYRQILGQKVEFLVSFYNNEISEKSEIFDDQFSVERPDGSNFTLKIRSTKLEDSAMYFCASSREFGNQPQHFGDGTRLSIL.

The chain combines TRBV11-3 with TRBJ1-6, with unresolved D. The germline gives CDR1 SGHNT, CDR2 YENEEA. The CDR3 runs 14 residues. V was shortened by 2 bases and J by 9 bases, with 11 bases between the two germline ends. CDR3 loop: CASSLNSGASPLHF. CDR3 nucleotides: TGTGCCAGCAGCTTAAACTCAGGAGCTTCACCCCTCCACTTT.

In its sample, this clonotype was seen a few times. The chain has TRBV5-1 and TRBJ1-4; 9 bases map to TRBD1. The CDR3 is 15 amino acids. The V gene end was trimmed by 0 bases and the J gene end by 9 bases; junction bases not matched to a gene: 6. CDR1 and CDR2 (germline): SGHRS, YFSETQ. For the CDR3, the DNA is TGCGCCAGCAGCTTGGAACAGGGGGCTGTGAAAAAACTGTTTTTT. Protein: CASSLEQGAVKKLFF. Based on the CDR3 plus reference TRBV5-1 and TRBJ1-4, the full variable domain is KAGVTQTPRYLIKTRGQQVTLSCSPISGHRSVSWYQQTPGQGLQFLFEYFSETQRNKGNFPGRFSGRQFSNSRSEMNVSTLELGDSALYLCASSLEQGAVKKLFFGSGTQLSVL.

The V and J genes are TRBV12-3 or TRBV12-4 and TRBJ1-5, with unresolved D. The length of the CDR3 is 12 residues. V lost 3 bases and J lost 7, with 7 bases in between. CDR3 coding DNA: TGTGCCAGCAGTTTGTTACGACAGCCCCAGCATTTT. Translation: CASSLLRQPQHF.

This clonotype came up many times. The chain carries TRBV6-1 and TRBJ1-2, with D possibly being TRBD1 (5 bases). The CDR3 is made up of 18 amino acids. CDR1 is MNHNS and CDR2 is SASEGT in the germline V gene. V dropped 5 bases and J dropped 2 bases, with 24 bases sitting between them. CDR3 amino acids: CASSPTSTGVRVNYGYTF. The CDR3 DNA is TGTGCCAGCAGTCCAACGTCCACGGGGGTACGGGTAAACTATGGCTACACCTTC.

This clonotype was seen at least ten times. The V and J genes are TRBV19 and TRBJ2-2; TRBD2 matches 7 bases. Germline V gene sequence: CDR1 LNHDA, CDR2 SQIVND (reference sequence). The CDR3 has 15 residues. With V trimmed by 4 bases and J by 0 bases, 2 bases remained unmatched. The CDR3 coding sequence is TGTGCCAGTAGTACCAGCGGGACGAACACCGGGGAGCTGTTTTTT. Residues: CASSTSGTNTGELFF.

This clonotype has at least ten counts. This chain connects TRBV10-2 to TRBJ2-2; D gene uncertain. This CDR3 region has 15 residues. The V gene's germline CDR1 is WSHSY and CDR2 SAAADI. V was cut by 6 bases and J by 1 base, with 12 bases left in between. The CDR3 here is CASRQGRLNTGELFF. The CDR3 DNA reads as TGCGCCAGCAGGCAAGGCAGATTGAACACCGGGGAGCTGTTTTTT.

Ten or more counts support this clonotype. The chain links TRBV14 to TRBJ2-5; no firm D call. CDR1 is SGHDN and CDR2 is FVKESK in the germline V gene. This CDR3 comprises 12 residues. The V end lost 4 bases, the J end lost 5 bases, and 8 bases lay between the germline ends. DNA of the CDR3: TGTGCCAGCAGCCCCCAGAGGGAGACCCAGTACTTC. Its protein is CASSPQRETQYF.

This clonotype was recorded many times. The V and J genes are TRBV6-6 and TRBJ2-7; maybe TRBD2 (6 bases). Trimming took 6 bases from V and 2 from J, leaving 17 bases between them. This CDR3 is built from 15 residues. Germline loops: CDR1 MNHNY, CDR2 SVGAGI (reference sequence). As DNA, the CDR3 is TGTGCCAGCAGAGGCGAGGGACTTTCCACCTACGAGCAGTACTTC. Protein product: CASRGEGLSTYEQYF.

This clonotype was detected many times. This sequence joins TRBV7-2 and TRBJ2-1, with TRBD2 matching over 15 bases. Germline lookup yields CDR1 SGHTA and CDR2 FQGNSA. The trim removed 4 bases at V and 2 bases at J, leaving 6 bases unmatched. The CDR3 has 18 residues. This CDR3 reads CASSSGLAGGQTYNEQFF. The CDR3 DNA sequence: TGTGCCAGCAGCTCCGGACTAGCGGGGGGGCAGACCTACAATGAGCAGTTCTTC.

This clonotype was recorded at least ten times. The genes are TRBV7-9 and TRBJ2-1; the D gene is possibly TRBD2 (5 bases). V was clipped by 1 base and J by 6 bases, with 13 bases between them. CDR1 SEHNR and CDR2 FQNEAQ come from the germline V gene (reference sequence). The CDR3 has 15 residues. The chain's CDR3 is CASSLVRAPANEQFF. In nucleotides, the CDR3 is TGTGCCAGCAGCTTAGTGAGGGCCCCGGCCAATGAGCAGTTCTTC.

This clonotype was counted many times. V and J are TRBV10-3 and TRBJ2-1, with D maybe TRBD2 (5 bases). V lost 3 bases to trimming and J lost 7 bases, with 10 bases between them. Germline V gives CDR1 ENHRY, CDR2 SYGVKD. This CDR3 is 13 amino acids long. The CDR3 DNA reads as TGTGCCATCAGTGAAACTAGGAGTAATGAGCAGTTCTTC. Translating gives CAISETRSNEQFF.

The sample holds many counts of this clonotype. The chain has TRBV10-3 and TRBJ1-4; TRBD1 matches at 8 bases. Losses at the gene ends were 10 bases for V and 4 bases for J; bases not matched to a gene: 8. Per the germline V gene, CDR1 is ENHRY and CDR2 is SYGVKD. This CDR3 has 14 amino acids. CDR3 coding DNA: TGTGCCACGCGTACAGACAGGGGTAATGAAAAACTGTTTTTT. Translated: CATRTDRGNEKLFF.